This entry lists 19 T cell receptor beta chains sequenced from one sample in a study of T cells in Graves' hyperthyroidism and ophthalmopathy (dated by TCRdb to between 2018 and 2021). The library was produced with multiplex PCR. These reads were obtained on an Illumina HiSeq 2000. TCR beta CDR3 regions were amplified from RNA transcripts. The first round of RT-PCR for the TCR CDR3 was performed with the HTBI primer set and the Qiagen OneStep RT-PCR kit. TCRdb took the public reads, trimmed them with fastp at Q25, ran MiXCR for clone calling and kept in-frame beta chains. Under each unique CDR3 protein, matching rows form one entry showing the most common genes and DNA. The sample has about 160,000 distinct CDR3 sequences on record, 9.4% of them singletons. The top ten constitute over 20% of the sample. The sequenced material came from blood. The receptors stem from a young woman with Graves' hyperthyroidism that later progressed to Graves' ophthalmopathy.

V usage is TRBV19 and J usage is TRBJ2-7, with no clear D. CDR1 and CDR2 (germline): LNHDA, SQIVND (reference sequence). The CDR3 runs to 12 residues. With 4 bases removed from V and 4 bases from J, the gap between germline ends came to 8 bases. The CDR3 here is CASSRTGYEQYF. The DNA for the CDR3 is TGTGCCAGTAGTAGAACTGGATACGAGCAGTACTTC.

This clonotype was recorded at least ten times. V gene TRBV7-8 combines with J gene TRBJ2-3, with 14 bases that match TRBD2. The germline V gene has CDR1 SGHVS and CDR2 FQNEAQ. Losses at the gene ends were 4 bases for V and 7 bases for J; bases not matched to a gene: 4. The CDR3 consists of 15 residues. The CDR3 reads CASSSTSGGENTQYF. The CDR3 nucleotides are TGTGCCAGCAGCTCGACTAGCGGGGGGGAAAATACGCAGTATTTT.

There are a few counts of this clonotype. A read error may explain this, as a much larger clone is one base away. The chain couples TRBV7-9 to TRBJ1-4, with D unresolved. Germline CDR1 and CDR2: SEHNR and FQNEAQ (reference sequence). The CDR3 loop spans 14 amino acids. The CDR3 loop is CAGSSPQSNEKLFF. Here the CDR3 DNA reads TGTGCCGGCAGCTCACCTCAGTCTAATGAAAAACTGTTTTTT.

This clonotype turned up a few times. The V call is TRBV6-1, the J call TRBJ2-3, with unresolved D. Trimming stripped 0 bases from V and 2 bases from J, with 6 bases between. Germline-derived CDR1 and CDR2 are MNHNS and SASEGT. This CDR3 is 14 amino acids long. CDR3 nucleotide sequence: TGTGCCAGCAGTGAAGCGGGAACCACAGATACGCAGTATTTT. Encoded protein: CASSEAGTTDTQYF.

This clonotype was observed at least ten times. This chain connects TRBV7-9 to TRBJ2-7; D is possibly TRBD1 (5 bases). CDR3 length: 16 residues. Between the trimmed V and J ends, which lost 3 bases and 2 bases, there was a span of 17 bases. CDR1 and CDR2 from the germline V gene are SEHNR and FQNEAQ (reference sequence). The CDR3 here is CASSFFDDPTAYEQYF. The CDR3, as DNA: TGTGCCAGCAGCTTTTTCGATGATCCGACAGCCTACGAGCAGTACTTC. Drawing the rest from reference TRBV7-9 and TRBJ2-7, the complete variable domain is DTGVSQNPRHKITKRGQNVTFRCDPISEHNRLYWYRQTLGQGPEFLTYFQNEAQLEKSRLLSDRFSAERPKGSFSTLEIQRTEQGDSAMYLCASSFFDDPTAYEQYFGPGTRLTVT.

This clonotype was counted ten times or more. Here the CDR3 reads CASNQGQGNEQFF. DNA of the CDR3: TGTGCCAGCAATCAGGGCCAGGGCAATGAGCAGTTCTTC. J is TRBJ2-1 and V is TRBV12-3 or TRBV12-4, with D possibly matching TRBD1 (5 bases). V lost 7 bases, J lost 6 bases, and 13 bases lay in between. This CDR3 contains 13 residues.

This clonotype was seen many times. The chain employs TRBV20-1 and TRBJ1-2; 9 bases match TRBD1. Germline CDR1 DFQATT, CDR2 SNEGSKA (reference sequence). The CDR3 covers 15 residues. The J segment lost 2 bases and the V segment lost 3 bases, leaving 7 bases of the junction unmatched. CDR3: CSASDPGQGNYGYTF. The CDR3 DNA reads TGCAGTGCTAGCGATCCGGGACAGGGAAACTATGGCTACACCTTC.

This clonotype was counted at least ten times. This chain uses TRBV3-1 with TRBJ1-6, with D possibly TRBD1 on 6 matching bases. This CDR3 contains 15 residues. V was trimmed by 0 bases and J by 9 bases, leaving 12 bases between them. Looked up from germline, CDR1 is LGHDT and CDR2 is YNNKEL (reference sequence). In nucleotides, the CDR3 is TGTGCCAGCAGCCAAGATCTACGACAGGCTTCACCCCTCCACTTT. Protein sequence: CASSQDLRQASPLHF.

This clonotype was picked up many times. The V gene is TRBV2, the J gene TRBJ2-1, with TRBD1 matching over 8 bases. V was pared by 7 bases and J by 7 bases, with 9 bases of the junction left unmatched. Germline CDR1 is SNHLY and CDR2 is FYNNEI. The CDR3 consists of 14 residues. Written as DNA, the CDR3 is TGTGCCAGCACAGACGACAGGGGCAGGAATGAGCAGTTCTTC. The encoded protein is CASTDDRGRNEQFF.

The sample holds a few counts of this clonotype. The rearrangement uses TRBV15 and TRBJ2-6; D gene unclear. V was shortened by 0 bases and J by 1 base, with 4 bases between the two germline ends. The CDR3 length is 15 residues. Germline CDR1 and CDR2: LNHNV and YYDKDF (reference sequence). CDR3 amino acids: CATSRDQSGANVLTF. In DNA form, the CDR3 reads TGTGCCACCAGCAGAGATCAATCTGGGGCCAACGTCCTGACTTTC.

This clonotype was seen just once. A read error is possible here, since a much larger clone lies one base away. The chain has TRBV3-1 and TRBJ1-3; 7 bases agree with TRBD1. Unmatched junction bases numbered 10, after V lost 6 bases and J lost 2 bases. This CDR3 is 16 amino acids long. CDR1 and CDR2 from the germline V gene are LGHDT and YNNKEL (reference sequence). CDR3: CASRWDSGSPGNTIYF. In nucleotides, the CDR3 is TGTGCCAGCAGATGGGACAGTGGAAGCCCTGGAAACACCATATATTTT.

This clonotype has a count of ten or more. The chain links TRBV7-2 to TRBJ1-2; TRBD1 matches at 8 bases. CDR3 length: 14 residues. The trim removed 6 bases at V and 5 bases at J, leaving 8 bases unmatched. CDR1 and CDR2 (germline): SGHTA, FQGNSA. CDR3 bases: TGTGCCAGCAGTTCGACAGGGGAGGGGTATGGCTACACCTTC. This translates into CASSSTGEGYGYTF.

The V gene is TRBV9, the J gene TRBJ2-3; D is possibly TRBD1 (6 bases). V dropped 4 bases and J dropped 2 bases, with 14 bases sitting between them. Germline values: CDR1 SGDLS, CDR2 YYNGEE. The CDR3 runs 15 residues. The DNA for the CDR3 is TGTGCCAGCAGCTATGCCCGGGACAACACAGATACGCAGTATTTT. As protein: CASSYARDNTDTQYF.

This clonotype was detected a few times. The CDR3 DNA follows: TGTGCCAGTAGTACCCCCCTGGCTAGCGGGAGGCGTGGGAATGAGCAGTTCTTC. Translating gives CASSTPLASGRRGNEQFF. J is TRBJ2-1 and V is TRBV19; 11 bases are shared with TRBD2. The junction had 15 bases not matched to a gene; V was cut back by 4 bases and J by 7 bases. Germline lookup yields CDR1 LNHDA and CDR2 SQIVND (reference sequence). This CDR3 is 18 amino acids long.

This clonotype occurred many times. J is TRBJ1-2 and V is TRBV3-1; no clear D. Per the germline V gene, CDR1 is LGHDT and CDR2 is YNNKEL (reference sequence). This CDR3 comprises 15 residues. V shed 0 bases and J shed 7 bases, with 15 bases lying between them. This CDR3 reads CASSQDEGNGSGYTF. In DNA form, the CDR3 reads TGTGCCAGCAGCCAAGATGAAGGGAATGGTAGTGGCTACACCTTC.

With respect to this clonotype: A much larger clone lies a single base off, so this may be a read error. This sequence joins TRBV3-1 and TRBJ2-5; D not resolved. Germline CDR1 LGHDT, CDR2 YNNKEL (reference sequence). The CDR3 sequence is 15 residues long. V shed 0 bases and J shed 11 bases, with 19 bases lying between them. For the CDR3, the DNA is TGTGCCAGCAGCCAAGATGGGGTGACGTTCGCATTTCAGTACTTC. This gives the protein CASSQDGVTFAFQYF.

This clonotype was observed many times. The chain has TRBV30 and TRBJ1-2; no firm D call. V dropped 0 bases and J dropped 7 bases, with 9 bases sitting between them. The germline V gene encodes CDR1 GTSNPN and CDR2 SVGIG (reference sequence). The CDR3 is made up of 12 amino acids. The DNA for the CDR3 is TGTGCCTGGAGTGTACTTGGGTCTGGCTACACCTTC. Encoded protein: CAWSVLGSGYTF.

This clonotype was detected many times. V and J are TRBV6-1 and TRBJ2-7; TRBD1 agrees at 9 bases. CDR1 and CDR2 from the germline V gene are MNHNS and SASEGT. This CDR3 has 15 residues. The V segment lost 6 bases and the J segment 4 bases; nucleotides outside the gene matches: 10. The DNA of the CDR3 is TGTGCCAGCAGACCGGGGACAGGGCTAACGTACGAGCAGTACTTC. Its translation: CASRPGTGLTYEQYF.

The chain joins TRBV18 to TRBJ2-3; D unresolved. The V end lost 1 base, the J end lost 0 bases, and 17 bases lay between the germline ends. The CDR3 totals 18 residues. Germline V gives CDR1 KGHSH, CDR2 LQKENI. The CDR3 spells CASSPRVSGGPSTDTQYF. The CDR3 region has the DNA TGTGCCAGCTCACCACGCGTTTCAGGCGGCCCTAGCACAGATACGCAGTATTTT.